One T cell receptor beta chain is described in this entry. Researchers attached unique molecular identifiers to individual cDNA molecules. In TCRdb, the 5' RACE reads were re-called with MiXCR into one record per CDR3 protein. The sample shows more than 35,000 distinct CDR3 sequences, 11% of them seen only once. V dropped 2 bases and J dropped 3 bases, with 10 bases sitting between them. Per the germline V gene, CDR1 is SNHLY and CDR2 is FYNNEI. The CDR3 has 15 residues. The data are from a study of early T cells in non-severe SARS-CoV-2 infection. Whole-study context: Sequenced bulk RNA came from whole blood that was unsorted, and chains were unpaired.

The rearrangement joins TRBV2 to TRBJ2-2; D is perhaps TRBD1 or TRBD2 (5 bases each). The sequence was collected from an adult who was a healthcare worker with PCR-confirmed SARS-CoV-2 infection or an uninfected control (not recorded which). The sequencing sample was made of whole blood. The CDR3 sequence is CASSEFMGDTGELFF. The CDR3 DNA is TGTGCCAGCAGTGAATTTATGGGGGACACCGGGGAGCTGTTTTTT.